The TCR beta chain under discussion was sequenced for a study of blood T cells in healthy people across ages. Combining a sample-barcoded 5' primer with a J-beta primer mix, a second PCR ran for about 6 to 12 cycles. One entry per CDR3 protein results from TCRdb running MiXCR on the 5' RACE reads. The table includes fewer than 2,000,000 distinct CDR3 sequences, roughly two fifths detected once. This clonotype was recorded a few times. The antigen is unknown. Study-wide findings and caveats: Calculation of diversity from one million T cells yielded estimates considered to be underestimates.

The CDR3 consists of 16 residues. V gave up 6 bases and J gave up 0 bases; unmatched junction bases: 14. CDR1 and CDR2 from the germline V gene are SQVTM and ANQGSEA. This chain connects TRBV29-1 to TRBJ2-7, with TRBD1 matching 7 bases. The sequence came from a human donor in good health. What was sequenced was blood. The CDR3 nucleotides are TGCAGCGTCGATCGGGACAGCGAGATTAGCTCCTACGAGCAGTACTTC. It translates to CSVDRDSEISSYEQYF.